These T cell receptor beta chains were read from a single sample in a study of cytomegalovirus exposure and HLA in healthy donors. The repertoire was sequenced with immunoSEQ multiplex PCR; TCRdb's copy has only in-frame clones and lacks some. The table lists around 98,000 clones, about four fifths of them singletons. Material: PBMCs. The receptor set was obtained from a middle-aged woman in good health and CMV-seronegative. Each CDR3 is given with its conserved first and last residue.

v_call	j_call	cdr3_aa
TRBV4-1	TRBJ2-7	CASSQGLRWETYEQYF
TRBV10-3	TRBJ2-7	CAISERGDSYEQYF
TRBV9	TRBJ1-6	CASSGTVHNSPLHF
TRBV5-6	TRBJ2-1	CASSIAGRVPNDEQFF
TRBV9	TRBJ2-5	CASSVGGIQETQYF
TRBV29-1	TRBJ1-3	CSVDQRGNSGNTIYF
TRBV2	TRBJ2-7	CASSEAGSGFYEQYF
TRBV7-2	TRBJ1-6	CASSSQGVNSPLHF
TRBV4-2	TRBJ1-3	CASSQDNPGGGNTIYF
TRBV5-6	TRBJ2-5	CASSLRGFDQYF
TRBV6-5	TRBJ1-1	CASSYQGRAFF
TRBV28	TRBJ2-7	CASSRWRTGSSYEQYF
TRBV10-3	TRBJ1-5	CAISEQGLGQPQHF
TRBV7-3	TRBJ2-3	CASSFRAGGGTDTQYF
TRBV7-2	TRBJ1-4	CASSIDRGGWEKLFF
TRBV5-6	TRBJ1-2	CASSKRGGRDGYTF
TRBV19	TRBJ2-1	CASTPSTGVSYNEQFF
TRBV11-3	TRBJ2-1	CASSLRGQQFF
TRBV7-2	TRBJ1-2	CASSSPPGGYTF
TRBV10-3	TRBJ1-1	CAISRGQGGTEAFF
TRBV4-2	TRBJ2-7	CASSHRTSGGDYEQYF
TRBV7-9	TRBJ1-3	CASSRDSRNTIYF
TRBV6-4	TRBJ2-3	CASSGGAHTDTQYF
TRBV7-9	TRBJ1-5	CASSFAPGQPQHF
TRBV4-3	TRBJ2-2	CASSQDPLTGELFF